Given below is one T cell receptor beta chain in context. Its antigen is not identified. CDR3 length: 12 amino acids. V was pared by 8 bases and J by 4 bases, with 10 bases between. Germline CDR1 reads KGHDR; CDR2 reads SFDVKD. The authors amplified TCR beta CDR3 regions, and they did so from RNA transcripts for repertoire sequencing. Investigators did first-round RT-PCR with HTBI primers, then second-round multiplex PCR. TCRdb re-called the multiplex PCR reads with MiXCR, one entry per CDR3 protein. The table shows 300,000 to 400,000 distinct CDR3 sequences, with roughly a sixth occurring only once. This sample was included in a study of Graves' ophthalmopathy and Graves' hyperthyroidism. Regarding the study as a whole: Blood samples also showed most expanded thyroid clonotypes exceeding 0.001 frequency.

Ophthalmopathic donors had moderate-to-severe activity, CAS ≥3 and NOSPECS ≥4, with disease that had lasted under 3 months. Other autoimmune diseases, uncontrolled infections, pregnancy and lactation each led to patient exclusion. From fresh peripheral blood, over 9 ml in volume, the PBMCs were obtained. This TCR was sampled from an adult man with Graves' ophthalmopathy. The rearrangement joins TRBV24-1 to TRBJ2-5, with a tentative D call TRBD1 (5 bases). The sequencing input was peripheral blood. The CDR3 reads CATNRQGETQYF. CDR3 nucleotides: TGTGCCACCAACCGTCAGGGAGAGACCCAGTACTTC.